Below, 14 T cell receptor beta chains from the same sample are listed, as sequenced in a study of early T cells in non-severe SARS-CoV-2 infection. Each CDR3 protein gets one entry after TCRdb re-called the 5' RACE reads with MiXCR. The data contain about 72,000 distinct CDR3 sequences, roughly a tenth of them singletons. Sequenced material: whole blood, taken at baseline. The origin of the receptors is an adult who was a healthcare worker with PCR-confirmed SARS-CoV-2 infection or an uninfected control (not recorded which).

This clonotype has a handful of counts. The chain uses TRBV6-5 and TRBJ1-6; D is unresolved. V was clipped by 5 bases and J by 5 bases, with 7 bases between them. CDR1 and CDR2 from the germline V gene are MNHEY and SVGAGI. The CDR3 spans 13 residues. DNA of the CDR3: TGTGCCAGCAGTCCGCGGCATAATTCACCCCTCCACTTT. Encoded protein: CASSPRHNSPLHF.

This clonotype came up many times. For the CDR3, the DNA is TGTGCCAGCAGCTTAGAATCCGGGACAGGGGGATCCTACAATGAGCAGTTCTTC. Translation: CASSLESGTGGSYNEQFF. The gene calls are TRBV11-3 and TRBJ2-1, with 11 bases lining up with TRBD1. This CDR3 region has 18 residues. Germline V gives CDR1 SGHNT, CDR2 YENEEA. After removal of 0 bases from V and 1 base from J, the junction contained 5 bases not matched to a gene. The entire variable domain, with the rest obtained from reference TRBV11-3 and TRBJ2-1, is as follows: EAGVVQSPRYKIIEKKQPVAFWCNPISGHNTLYWYLQNLGQGPELLIRYENEEAVDDSQLPKDRFSAERLKGVDSTLKIQPAELGDSAVYLCASSLESGTGGSYNEQFFGPGTRLTVL.

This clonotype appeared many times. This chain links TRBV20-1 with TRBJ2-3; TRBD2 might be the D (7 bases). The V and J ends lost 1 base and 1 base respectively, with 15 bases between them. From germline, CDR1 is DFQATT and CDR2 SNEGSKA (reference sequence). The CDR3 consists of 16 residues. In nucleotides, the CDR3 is TGCAGTGCTAGAGCCCCCGGGGGGCCAGGCACAGATACGCAGTATTTT. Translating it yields CSARAPGGPGTDTQYF.

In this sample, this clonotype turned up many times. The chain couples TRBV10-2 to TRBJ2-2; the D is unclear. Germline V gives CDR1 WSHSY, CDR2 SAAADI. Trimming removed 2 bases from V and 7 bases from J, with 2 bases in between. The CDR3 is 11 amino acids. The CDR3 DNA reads TGCGCCAGCAGTGAGGGCGGGGAGCTGTTTTTT. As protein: CASSEGGELFF.

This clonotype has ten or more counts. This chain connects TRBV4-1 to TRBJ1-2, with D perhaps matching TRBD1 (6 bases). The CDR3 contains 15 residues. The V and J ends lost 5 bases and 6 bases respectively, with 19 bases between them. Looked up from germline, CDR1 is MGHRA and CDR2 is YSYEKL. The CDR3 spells CASSFPGQGMDGYTF. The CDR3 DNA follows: TGCGCCAGCAGCTTTCCCGGTCAGGGGATGGATGGCTACACCTTC.

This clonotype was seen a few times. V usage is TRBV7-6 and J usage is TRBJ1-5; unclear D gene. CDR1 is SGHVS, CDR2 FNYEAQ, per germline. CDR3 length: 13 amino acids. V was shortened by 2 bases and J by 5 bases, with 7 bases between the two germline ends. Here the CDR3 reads CASSLSQDQPQHF. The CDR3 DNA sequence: TGTGCCAGCAGCTTATCTCAAGATCAGCCCCAGCATTTT.

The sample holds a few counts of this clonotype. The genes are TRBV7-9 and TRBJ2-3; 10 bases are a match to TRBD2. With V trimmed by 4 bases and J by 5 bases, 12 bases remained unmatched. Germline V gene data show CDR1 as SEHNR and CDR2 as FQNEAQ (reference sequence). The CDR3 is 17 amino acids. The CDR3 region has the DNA TGTGCCAGCAGCTCCCGCCGCCTAGCGGGGGAGGGAGATACGCAGTATTTT. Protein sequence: CASSSRRLAGEGDTQYF.

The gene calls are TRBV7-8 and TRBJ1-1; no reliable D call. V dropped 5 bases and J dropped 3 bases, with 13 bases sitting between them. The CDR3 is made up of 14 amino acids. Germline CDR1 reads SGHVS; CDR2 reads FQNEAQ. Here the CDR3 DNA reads TGTGCCAGCAGCCCCCGTGGACGGTACACTGAAGCTTTCTTT. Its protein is CASSPRGRYTEAFF.

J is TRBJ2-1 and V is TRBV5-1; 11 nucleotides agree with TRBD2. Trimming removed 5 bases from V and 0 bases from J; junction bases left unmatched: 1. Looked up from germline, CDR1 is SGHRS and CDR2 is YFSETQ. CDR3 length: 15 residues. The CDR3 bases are TGCGCCAGCAGTAGCGGGGGGGCCTCCTACAATGAGCAGTTCTTC. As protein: CASSSGGASYNEQFF.

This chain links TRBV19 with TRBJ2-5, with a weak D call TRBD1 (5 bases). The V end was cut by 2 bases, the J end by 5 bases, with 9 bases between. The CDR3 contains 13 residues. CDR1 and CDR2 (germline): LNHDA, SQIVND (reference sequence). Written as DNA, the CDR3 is TGTGCCAGTAGTATACGACAGCTGGAGACCCAGTACTTC. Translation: CASSIRQLETQYF.

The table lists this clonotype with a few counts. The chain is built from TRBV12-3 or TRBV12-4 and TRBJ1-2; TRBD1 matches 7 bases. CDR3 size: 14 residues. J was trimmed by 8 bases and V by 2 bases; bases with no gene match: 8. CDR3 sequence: CASSLMGQGGGYTF. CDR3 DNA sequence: TGTGCCAGCAGTTTAATGGGGCAGGGGGGCGGCTACACCTTC.

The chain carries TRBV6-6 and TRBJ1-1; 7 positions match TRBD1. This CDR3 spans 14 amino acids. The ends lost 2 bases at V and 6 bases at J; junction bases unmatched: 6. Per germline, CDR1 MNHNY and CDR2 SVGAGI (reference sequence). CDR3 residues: CASSYATGQAEAFF. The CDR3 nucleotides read TGTGCCAGCAGTTACGCGACAGGGCAGGCTGAAGCTTTCTTT.

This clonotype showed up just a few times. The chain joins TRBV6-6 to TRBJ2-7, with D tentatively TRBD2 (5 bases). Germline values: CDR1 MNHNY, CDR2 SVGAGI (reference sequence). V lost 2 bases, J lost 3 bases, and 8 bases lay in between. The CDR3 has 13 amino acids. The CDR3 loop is CASSYPEGYEQYF. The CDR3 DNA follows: TGTGCCAGCAGTTACCCTGAGGGCTACGAGCAGTACTTC.

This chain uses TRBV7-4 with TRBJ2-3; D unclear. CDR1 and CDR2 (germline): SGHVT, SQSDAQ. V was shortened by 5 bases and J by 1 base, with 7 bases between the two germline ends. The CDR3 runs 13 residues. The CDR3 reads CASSPQGTDTQYF. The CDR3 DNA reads TGTGCCAGCAGCCCCCAAGGCACAGATACGCAGTATTTT.